The present entry profiles one T cell receptor (beta chain) with its context. Its antigen is not identified. One junction end does not reproduce the germline sequence, and a read error may be involved. This same CDR3 is encoded by further DNA sequences in the sample. This CDR3 contains 14 residues. Germline V CDR1 and CDR2: SGHKS, YYEKEE (reference sequence). The data stem from a study of T cell responses to AZD1222 COVID-19 vaccine. Study conclusions and caveats: Clonal diversity was possibly underestimated, and white British individuals and females predominated among donors.

The protocol was immunoSEQ multiplex PCR, while the TCRdb copy is restricted to in-frame clones and leaves out a portion. The sample lists 85,000 to 130,000 clones; roughly 91% were seen once. The V call is TRBV5-5, the J call TRBJ1-4, with D perhaps TRBD1 (5 bases). This clonotype originated in an adult in good health. This sample comprised peripheral blood, obtained on day 0 of AZD1222 vaccination. The CDR3 DNA reads TGTGCCAGCAGTTTGGGGGGGTTAGGTGAAAAACTGTTTTTT. The encoded protein is CASSLGGLGEKLFF.